The present T cell receptor (beta chain) was sequenced within a study of cytomegalovirus exposure and HLA in healthy donors. Comments on this clone: What it binds is unknown.

There are 14 residues in the CDR3. Germline V CDR1 and CDR2: MNHEY, SMNVEV (reference sequence). With 6 bases removed from V and 6 bases from J, the gap between germline ends came to 14 bases. Study-wide results and limits: It was confirmed in vitro that a few of the CMV-associated chains were specific for CMV antigens.

The PCR made use of 60 Vbeta and 13 Jbeta primers. The repertoire was sequenced with immunoSEQ multiplex PCR; TCRdb's copy has only in-frame clones and lacks some. The sample contains 200,000 to 250,000 clones, 85% of which appear only once. The rearrangement uses TRBV27 and TRBJ2-2, with D unresolved. Sequenced: PBMCs. The source is a human donor in good health. CDR3 sequence: CASSGRYFSGELFF. CDR3 nucleotide sequence: TGTGCCAGCAGCGGCAGGTATTTTTCCGGGGAGCTGTTTTTT.